The rows below give T cell receptor beta chains drawn from one sample of a study of blood T cells in healthy people across ages. TCRdb re-analysed the 5' RACE reads in MiXCR, keeping a single row per CDR3 protein. This table holds around 1,900,000 distinct CDR3 sequences, roughly two fifths found once. The sequenced material came from blood. These receptors all stem from a human donor in good health. Each CDR3 is given with its conserved first and last residue. Fields, in order: J gene, V gene, D gene, CDR3 protein. D genes are given only for firm matches.

j_gene: TRBJ2-7; v_gene: TRBV28; d_gene: TRBD1; CDR3aa: CASSPPGQDYEQYF
j_gene: TRBJ2-7; v_gene: TRBV5-5; d_gene: NA; CDR3aa: CASSPGDNSYGQYF
j_gene: TRBJ2-5; v_gene: TRBV5-1; d_gene: TRBD2; CDR3aa: CTSSLAGLVEETQYF
j_gene: TRBJ1-5; v_gene: TRBV12-3/TRBV12-4; d_gene: NA; CDR3aa: CASSFGGGQPQHF
j_gene: TRBJ2-7; v_gene: TRBV4-3; d_gene: NA; CDR3aa: CASSQEGWDNYEQYF
j_gene: TRBJ2-7; v_gene: TRBV6-1; d_gene: NA; CDR3aa: CASSPLLIQGNPYEQYF
j_gene: TRBJ1-2; v_gene: TRBV4-1; d_gene: NA; CDR3aa: CASSQHDRSRLNGYTF
j_gene: TRBJ2-5; v_gene: TRBV7-2; d_gene: NA; CDR3aa: CASSPRSTQYF
j_gene: TRBJ2-5; v_gene: TRBV5-1; d_gene: TRBD1; CDR3aa: CASNGGDRGPQETQYF
j_gene: TRBJ2-7; v_gene: TRBV29-1; d_gene: TRBD1; CDR3aa: CSVAKTGTGVSYEQYF
j_gene: TRBJ2-3; v_gene: TRBV7-2; d_gene: TRBD2; CDR3aa: CASSFQLAGGPDTQYF
j_gene: TRBJ1-2; v_gene: TRBV7-2; d_gene: NA; CDR3aa: CASSSPGARYGYTF
j_gene: TRBJ2-5; v_gene: TRBV20-1; d_gene: NA; CDR3aa: CSARGGGSGEQYF
j_gene: TRBJ1-1; v_gene: TRBV29-1; d_gene: NA; CDR3aa: CSVIAKRRDTEAFF
j_gene: TRBJ2-1; v_gene: TRBV6-2/TRBV6-3; d_gene: NA; CDR3aa: CASSRGGEAAFF
j_gene: TRBJ2-1; v_gene: TRBV24-1; d_gene: NA; CDR3aa: CATSDVTGRSYNEQFF
j_gene: TRBJ1-2; v_gene: TRBV7-3; d_gene: TRBD1; CDR3aa: CASSSLSDRVSGGYTF
j_gene: TRBJ1-2; v_gene: TRBV28; d_gene: NA; CDR3aa: CASSSSRGAGGYTF
j_gene: TRBJ1-6; v_gene: TRBV20-1; d_gene: NA; CDR3aa: CSARDPSRGVYSPLHF
j_gene: TRBJ1-2; v_gene: TRBV25-1; d_gene: NA; CDR3aa: CASSEYKGVNYGYTF
j_gene: TRBJ1-3; v_gene: TRBV7-8; d_gene: NA; CDR3aa: CASSPLEATSGNTIYF
j_gene: TRBJ2-4; v_gene: TRBV5-1; d_gene: NA; CDR3aa: CASSWRRIGSNERYF
j_gene: TRBJ2-1; v_gene: TRBV6-5; d_gene: NA; CDR3aa: CASSYSGVTYNEQFF
j_gene: TRBJ2-4; v_gene: TRBV15; d_gene: NA; CDR3aa: CATSGSGNIQYF
j_gene: TRBJ1-1; v_gene: TRBV10-3; d_gene: NA; CDR3aa: CAISTGHQMNTEAFF
j_gene: TRBJ1-5; v_gene: TRBV7-2; d_gene: NA; CDR3aa: CASSTAPASSNQPQHF
j_gene: TRBJ2-1; v_gene: TRBV3-1; d_gene: TRBD2; CDR3aa: CASSQLAGGNSYNEQFF
j_gene: TRBJ1-1; v_gene: TRBV12-3/TRBV12-4; d_gene: NA; CDR3aa: CASNPGLMNTEAFF
j_gene: TRBJ2-3; v_gene: TRBV11-3; d_gene: TRBD2; CDR3aa: CASSPIGTSRVMDTQYF
j_gene: TRBJ2-1; v_gene: TRBV7-9; d_gene: TRBD2; CDR3aa: CAGSLDTRGRGEQFF
j_gene: TRBJ2-3; v_gene: TRBV6-2/TRBV6-3; d_gene: NA; CDR3aa: CASRNIFRRQGGSFITDTQYF
j_gene: TRBJ2-7; v_gene: TRBV6-2/TRBV6-3; d_gene: NA; CDR3aa: CASSYAGRVYEQYF
j_gene: TRBJ2-1; v_gene: TRBV30; d_gene: TRBD1; CDR3aa: CAWIPRDRTYNEQFF
j_gene: TRBJ2-1; v_gene: TRBV20-1; d_gene: NA; CDR3aa: CSARVRELGEFF
j_gene: TRBJ2-1; v_gene: TRBV2; d_gene: NA; CDR3aa: CASLRDGLGNEQFF
j_gene: TRBJ2-5; v_gene: TRBV7-2; d_gene: NA; CDR3aa: CASSLWGDGEQYF
j_gene: TRBJ2-5; v_gene: TRBV29-1; d_gene: NA; CDR3aa: CSVGDGYLVYF
j_gene: TRBJ2-1; v_gene: TRBV12-3/TRBV12-4; d_gene: NA; CDR3aa: CASTPSGAFSYNEQFF
j_gene: TRBJ1-3; v_gene: TRBV12-3/TRBV12-4; d_gene: TRBD1; CDR3aa: CASNDRGSGNTIYF